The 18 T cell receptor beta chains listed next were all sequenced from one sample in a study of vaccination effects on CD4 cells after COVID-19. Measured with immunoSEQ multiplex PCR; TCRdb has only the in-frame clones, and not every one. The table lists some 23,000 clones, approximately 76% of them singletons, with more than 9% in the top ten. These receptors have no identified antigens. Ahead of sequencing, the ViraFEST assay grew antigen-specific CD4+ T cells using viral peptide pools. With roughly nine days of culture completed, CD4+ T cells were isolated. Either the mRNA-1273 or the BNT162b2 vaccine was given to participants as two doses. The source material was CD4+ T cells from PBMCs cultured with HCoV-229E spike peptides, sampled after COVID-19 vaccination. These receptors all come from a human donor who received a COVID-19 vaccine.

CDR3: CAWSGTDYGYTF. The DNA of the CDR3 is TGTGCCTGGAGCGGGACAGACTATGGCTACACCTTC. The J gene is TRBJ1-2, the V gene TRBV30; 7 bases map to TRBD1. The CDR3 contains 12 residues. Germline V gene lookup returns CDR1 GTSNPN and CDR2 SVGIG (reference sequence). With 3 bases clipped from V and 3 bases from J, the junction kept 1 base outside the gene matches. The full variable domain, its missing parts supplied by reference TRBV30 and TRBJ1-2, is SQTIHQWPATLVQPVGSPLSLECTVEGTSNPNLYWYRQAAGRGLQLLFYSVGIGQISSEVPQNLSASRPQDRQFILSSKKLLLSDSGFYLCAWSGTDYGYTFGSGTRLTVV.

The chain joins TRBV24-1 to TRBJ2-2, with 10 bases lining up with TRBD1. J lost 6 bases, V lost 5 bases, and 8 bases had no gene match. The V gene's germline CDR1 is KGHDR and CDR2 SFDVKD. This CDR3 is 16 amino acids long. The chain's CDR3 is CATSARGQGFSGELFF. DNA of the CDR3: TGTGCCACCAGTGCCAGGGGACAGGGGTTTTCCGGGGAGCTGTTTTTT.

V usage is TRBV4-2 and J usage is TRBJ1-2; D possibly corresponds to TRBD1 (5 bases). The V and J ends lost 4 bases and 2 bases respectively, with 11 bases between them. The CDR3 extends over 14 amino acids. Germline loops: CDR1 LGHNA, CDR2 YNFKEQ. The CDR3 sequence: CASSPGPSNYGYTF. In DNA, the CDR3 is TGTGCCAGCAGCCCAGGGCCCTCCAACTATGGCTACACCTTC.

CDR3 coding DNA: TGTGCCAGCAGTATTATTGCAGGGCACGGTAGAAAAACTGAAGCTTTCTTT. This encodes CASSIIAGHGRKTEAFF. The chain uses TRBV28 and TRBJ1-1; D may be TRBD1 (5 bases). In germline, CDR1 is MDHEN, CDR2 SYDVKM. The ends were cut back, 5 bases at V and 5 bases at J, with 24 bases in the middle. The CDR3 is 17 amino acids.

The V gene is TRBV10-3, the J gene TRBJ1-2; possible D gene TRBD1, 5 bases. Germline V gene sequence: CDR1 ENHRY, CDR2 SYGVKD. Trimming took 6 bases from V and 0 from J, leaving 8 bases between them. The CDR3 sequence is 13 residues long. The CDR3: CAIRGPTNYGYTF. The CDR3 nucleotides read TGTGCCATCAGGGGACCGACTAACTATGGCTACACCTTC.

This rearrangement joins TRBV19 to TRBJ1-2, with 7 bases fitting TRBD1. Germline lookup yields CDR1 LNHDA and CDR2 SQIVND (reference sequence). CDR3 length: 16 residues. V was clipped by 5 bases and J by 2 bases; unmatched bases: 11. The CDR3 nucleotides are TGTGCCAGTAGTGTACTAACAGGGGTCTTAAACTATGGCTACACCTTC. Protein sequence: CASSVLTGVLNYGYTF.

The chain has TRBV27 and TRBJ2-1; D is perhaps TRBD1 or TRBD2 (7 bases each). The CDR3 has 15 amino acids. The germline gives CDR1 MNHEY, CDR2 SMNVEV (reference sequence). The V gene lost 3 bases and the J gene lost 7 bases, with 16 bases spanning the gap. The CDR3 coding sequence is TGTGCCAGCAGTTTTTGGAGTCAGGGGGGGAATGAGCAGTTCTTC. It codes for CASSFWSQGGNEQFF.

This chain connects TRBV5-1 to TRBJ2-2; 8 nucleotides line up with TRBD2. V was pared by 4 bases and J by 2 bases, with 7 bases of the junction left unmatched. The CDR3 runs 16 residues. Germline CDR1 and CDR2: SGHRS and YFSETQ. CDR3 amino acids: CASSQLAASNTGELFF. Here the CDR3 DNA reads TGCGCCAGCAGCCAACTAGCGGCTTCCAACACCGGGGAGCTGTTTTTT.

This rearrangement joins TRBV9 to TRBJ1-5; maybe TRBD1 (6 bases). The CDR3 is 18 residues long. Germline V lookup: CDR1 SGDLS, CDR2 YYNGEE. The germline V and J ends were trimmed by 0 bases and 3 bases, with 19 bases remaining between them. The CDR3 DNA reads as TGTGCCAGCAGCGTAGGAGGGGGTCGGTTGGGGTTCAATCAGCCCCAGCATTTT. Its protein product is CASSVGGGRLGFNQPQHF.

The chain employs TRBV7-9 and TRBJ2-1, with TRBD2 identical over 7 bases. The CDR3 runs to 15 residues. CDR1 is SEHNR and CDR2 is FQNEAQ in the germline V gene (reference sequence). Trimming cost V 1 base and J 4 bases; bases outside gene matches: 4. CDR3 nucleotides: TGTGCCAGCAGCTTAGATGGGGGGGGATACAATGAGCAGTTCTTC. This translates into CASSLDGGGYNEQFF.

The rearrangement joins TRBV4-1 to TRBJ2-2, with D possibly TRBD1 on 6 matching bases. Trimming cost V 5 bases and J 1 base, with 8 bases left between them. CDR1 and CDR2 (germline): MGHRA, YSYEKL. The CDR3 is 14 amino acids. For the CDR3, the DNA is TGCGCCAGCAGCTGGACAGAGAACACCGGGGAGCTGTTTTTT. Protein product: CASSWTENTGELFF.

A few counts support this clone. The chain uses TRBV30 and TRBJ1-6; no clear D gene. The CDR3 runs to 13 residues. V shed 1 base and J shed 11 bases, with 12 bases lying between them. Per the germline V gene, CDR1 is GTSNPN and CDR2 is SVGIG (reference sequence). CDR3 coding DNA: TGTGCCTGGAGTGGGGCTGTGCTTGCACCCCTCCACTTT. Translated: CAWSGAVLAPLHF.

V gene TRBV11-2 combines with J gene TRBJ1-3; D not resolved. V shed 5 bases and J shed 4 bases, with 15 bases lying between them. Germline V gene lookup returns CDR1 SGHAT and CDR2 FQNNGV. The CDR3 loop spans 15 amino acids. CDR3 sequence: CASSKDRVPGNTIYF. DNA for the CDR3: TGTGCCAGCAGCAAAGACCGGGTTCCAGGAAACACCATATATTTT.

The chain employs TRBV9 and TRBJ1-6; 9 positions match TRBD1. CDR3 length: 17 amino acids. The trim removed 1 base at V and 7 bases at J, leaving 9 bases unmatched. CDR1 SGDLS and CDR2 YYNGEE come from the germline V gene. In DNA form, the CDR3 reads TGTGCCAGCAGCGTAAATCCGCTTGGACAGGGGAATTCACCCCTCCACTTT. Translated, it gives CASSVNPLGQGNSPLHF.

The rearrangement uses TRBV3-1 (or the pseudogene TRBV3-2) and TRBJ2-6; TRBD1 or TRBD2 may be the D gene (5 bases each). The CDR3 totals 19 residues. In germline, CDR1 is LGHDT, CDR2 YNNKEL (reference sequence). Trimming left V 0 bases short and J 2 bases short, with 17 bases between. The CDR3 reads CASSQDLPGTTAGANVLTF. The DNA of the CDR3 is TGTGCCAGCAGCCAAGATTTACCGGGGACGACGGCTGGGGCCAACGTCCTGACTTTC.

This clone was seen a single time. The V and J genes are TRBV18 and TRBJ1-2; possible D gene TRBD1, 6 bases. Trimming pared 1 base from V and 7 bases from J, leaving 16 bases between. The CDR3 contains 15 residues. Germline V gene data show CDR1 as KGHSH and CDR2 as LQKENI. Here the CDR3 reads CASSPRNTGLSGYTF. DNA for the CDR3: TGTGCCAGCTCACCACGGAATACAGGGCTCTCTGGCTACACCTTC.

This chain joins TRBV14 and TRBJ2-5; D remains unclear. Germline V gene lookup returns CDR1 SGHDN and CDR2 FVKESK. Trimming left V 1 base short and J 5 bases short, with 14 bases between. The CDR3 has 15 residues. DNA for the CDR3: TGTGCCAGCAGCCAAGGGCAGGCGCTGGGTGAGACCCAGTACTTC. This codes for CASSQGQALGETQYF. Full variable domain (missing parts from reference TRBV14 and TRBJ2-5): EAGVTQFPSHSVIEKGQTVTLRCDPISGHDNLYWYRRVMGKEIKFLLHFVKESKQDESGMPNNRFLAERTGGTYSTLKVQPAELEDSGVYFCASSQGQALGETQYFGPGTRLLVL.

The CDR3 loop is CASSESRMNSPLHF. As DNA, the CDR3 is TGCGCCAGCAGTGAGTCGAGGATGAATTCACCCCTCCACTTT. The chain links TRBV10-2 to TRBJ1-6; no definite D call. CDR1 and CDR2 (germline): WSHSY, SAAADI. This CDR3 contains 14 residues. Trimming left V 0 bases short and J 7 bases short, with 7 bases between.